This TCR beta chain was sequenced in a study of response to subunit inactivated influenza vaccine. This clonotype was counted between two and nine times. The V end lost 4 bases, the J end lost 7 bases, and 16 bases lay between the germline ends. There are 13 residues in the CDR3. Germline lookup yields CDR1 GTSNPN and CDR2 SVGIG (reference sequence). TCRdb ran MiXCR on the RT-PCR reads and lists one entry per CDR3 protein. This table holds more than 550,000 distinct CDR3 sequences, 12% found once. Sequences were derived from PBMCs from blood, sampled on the day of vaccination. The clonotype originates from a man aged 50 or older who received an inactivated influenza vaccine. This rearrangement joins TRBV30 to TRBJ2-5, with TRBD1 as a possible D gene (6 bases). CDR3 amino acids: CAWKPPGAVTQYF. CDR3 coding DNA: TGTGCCTGGAAGCCCCCAGGGGCGGTGACCCAGTACTTC.